The 17 T cell receptor beta chains given below trace back to one sample, sequenced in a study of shared clonotypes between healthy human individuals. Sequenced by immunoSEQ multiplex PCR; TCRdb stores in-frame clones only, minus some. Of approximately 2,000,000 clones listed, under 95% are singletons. The specimen was naive CD4+ T cells from PBMCs. As for subset: CD45RA+ positively selected. Every receptor here comes from a man younger than 35 in good health. Some clones in this sample may be carry-over from other donors' samples.

The chain couples TRBV29-1 to TRBJ1-2, with 7 bases identical to TRBD1. There are 15 residues in the CDR3. Germline V gene lookup returns CDR1 SQVTM and CDR2 ANQGSEA. V was clipped by 7 bases and J by 8 bases; unmatched bases: 19. The CDR3 region has the DNA TGCAGCGCCCGGAAACAGGGGCTGGGGATGGGGGGCTACACCTTC. It codes for CSARKQGLGMGGYTF.

This chain connects TRBV7-9 to TRBJ1-1; the D gene is possibly TRBD1 (6 bases). The V gene lost 6 bases and the J gene lost 2 bases, with 19 bases spanning the gap. This CDR3 has 16 amino acids. Germline V gene sequence: CDR1 SEHNR, CDR2 FQNEAQ (reference sequence). As DNA, the CDR3 is TGTGCCAGCAGGACAGTCAGGGGCACAGCCAACACTGAAGCTTTCTTT. This sequence encodes CASRTVRGTANTEAFF. Using reference TRBV7-9 and TRBJ1-1 for the parts outside the CDR3, the full variable domain is DTGVSQNPRHKITKRGQNVTFRCDPISEHNRLYWYRQTLGQGPEFLTYFQNEAQLEKSRLLSDRFSAERPKGSFSTLEIQRTEQGDSAMYLCASRTVRGTANTEAFFGQGTRLTVV.

The chain employs TRBV10-3 and TRBJ2-1; the D gene is possibly TRBD2 (6 bases). Germline-derived CDR1 and CDR2 are ENHRY and SYGVKD. V was clipped by 5 bases and J by 8 bases, with 19 bases between them. This CDR3 is built from 15 residues. The CDR3 bases are TGTGCCATCAGTCCGGGACTCCAAGGTTTGGATGAGCAGTTCTTC. It is translated as CAISPGLQGLDEQFF.

The chain links TRBV29-1 to TRBJ1-2; D is undetermined. The V end lost 4 bases, the J end lost 5 bases, and 23 bases lay between the germline ends. The CDR3 runs to 16 residues. Looked up from germline, CDR1 is SQVTM and CDR2 is ANQGSEA. This CDR3 reads CSVGNPVLQKTYGYTF. The CDR3 DNA follows: TGCAGCGTTGGAAATCCGGTACTGCAAAAAACGTATGGCTACACCTTC.

The J gene is TRBJ2-7, the V gene TRBV19; 12 nucleotides agree with TRBD1. This CDR3 region has 15 residues. J lost 4 bases, V lost 4 bases, and 5 bases had no gene match. Germline V lookup: CDR1 LNHDA, CDR2 SQIVND (reference sequence). The CDR3 protein is CASSKPGQGAYEQYF. In DNA, the CDR3 is TGTGCCAGTAGTAAACCGGGACAGGGGGCTTACGAGCAGTACTTC.

This clone showed up just once. The V call is TRBV19, the J call TRBJ1-2; no reliable D call. Trimming removed 4 bases from V and 8 bases from J, with 20 bases in between. Germline loops: CDR1 LNHDA, CDR2 SQIVND (reference sequence). CDR3 length: 15 amino acids. The CDR3 protein is CASSTAHVSPGGYTF. The CDR3 bases are TGTGCCAGTAGTACGGCGCATGTGTCACCGGGCGGCTACACCTTC.

This chain connects TRBV5-1 to TRBJ2-7, with 7 bases lining up with TRBD1. Trimming removed 0 bases from V and 7 bases from J; junction bases left unmatched: 7. This CDR3 spans 14 amino acids. Germline V gene lookup returns CDR1 SGHRS and CDR2 YFSETQ. In DNA form, the CDR3 reads TGCGCCAGCAGCTTGGCCGGGACAGCCTTGGAGCAGTACTTC. This sequence encodes CASSLAGTALEQYF.

The gene calls are TRBV10-3 and TRBJ2-7, with TRBD1 matching over 10 bases. Per germline, CDR1 ENHRY and CDR2 SYGVKD. CDR3 size: 14 residues. V lost 5 bases and J lost 7; bases outside the gene matches: 8. CDR3 bases: TGTGCCATCAGTTACTCTGGACAGGGGGAGGAGCAGTACTTC. Its translation: CAISYSGQGEEQYF.

The rearrangement uses TRBV6-5 and TRBJ2-7, with D perhaps TRBD2 (5 bases). Germline lookup yields CDR1 MNHEY and CDR2 SVGAGI. Trimming took off 5 bases at V and 3 bases at J, with 11 bases between the two ends. This CDR3 has 13 residues. The CDR3 here is CASSPLTSYEQYF. The CDR3 DNA is TGTGCCAGCAGTCCCTTAACTAGCTACGAGCAGTACTTC.

The chain employs TRBV2 and TRBJ1-2, with 7 bases lining up with TRBD1. The CDR3 totals 13 residues. V lost 5 bases and J lost 7; bases outside the gene matches: 7. Germline CDR1 is SNHLY and CDR2 is FYNNEI. The CDR3 DNA reads as TGTGCCAGCAGTATGGGACAGTACGCTGGCTACACCTTC. Residues: CASSMGQYAGYTF. The whole variable domain, filled in from reference TRBV2 and TRBJ1-2, reads EPEVTQTPSHQVTQMGQEVILRCVPISNHLYFYWYRQILGQKVEFLVSFYNNEISEKSEIFDDQFSVERPDGSNFTLKIRSTKLEDSAMYFCASSMGQYAGYTFGSGTRLTVV.

The table lists this clone with a count of one. The rearrangement joins TRBV2 to TRBJ1-2; D is uncertain. In germline, CDR1 is SNHLY, CDR2 FYNNEI. Between the trimmed V and J ends, which lost 6 bases and 4 bases, there was a span of 9 bases. CDR3 length: 12 residues. The CDR3 protein is CASRAGLYGYTF. CDR3 DNA: TGTGCCAGCAGAGCCGGGCTCTATGGCTACACCTTC.

This clone was observed once. The gene calls are TRBV6-5 and TRBJ2-3; no definite D call. This CDR3 has 14 residues. In germline, CDR1 is MNHEY, CDR2 SVGAGI. Trimming shortened V by 6 bases and J by 3 bases, and 13 bases separated the two germline ends. In nucleotides, the CDR3 is TGTGCCAGCAGGACTGACCCGACGACAGATACGCAGTATTTT. It translates to CASRTDPTTDTQYF.

V usage is TRBV28 and J usage is TRBJ1-2; D may be TRBD1 (5 bases). The germline V gene has CDR1 MDHEN and CDR2 SYDVKM. Trimming cost V 6 bases and J 1 base, with 15 bases left between them. The CDR3 totals 15 residues. Here the CDR3 DNA reads TGTGCCAGCAGAACCGCCGGGACCCATAACTATGGCTACACCTTC. Its translation is CASRTAGTHNYGYTF.

The chain recombines TRBV18 with TRBJ1-2; the D gene is possibly TRBD1 (5 bases). Germline CDR1 and CDR2: KGHSH and LQKENI. CDR3 length equals 14 residues. Trimming took off 4 bases at V and 6 bases at J, with 15 bases between the two ends. The CDR3 reads CASSLTKGDDGYTF. The CDR3, as DNA: TGTGCCAGCTCACTCACCAAAGGGGACGATGGCTACACCTTC.

This chain links TRBV6-5 with TRBJ1-1; D may be TRBD1 (5 bases). CDR3 length: 15 amino acids. Germline values: CDR1 MNHEY, CDR2 SVGAGI. Trimming shortened V by 4 bases and J by 6 bases, and 18 bases separated the two germline ends. The CDR3 sequence is CASSSGLQRGAEAFF. In DNA form, the CDR3 reads TGTGCCAGCAGTTCGGGACTCCAGCGAGGGGCTGAAGCTTTCTTT.

This chain connects TRBV6-5 to TRBJ1-6, with TRBD1 as a possible D gene (6 bases). This CDR3 is 15 amino acids long. V lost 5 bases and J 6 bases, leaving 14 bases between the germline ends. The germline gives CDR1 MNHEY, CDR2 SVGAGI. This CDR3 reads CASSTRGAGNSPLHF. The CDR3 region has the DNA TGTGCCAGCAGTACTAGGGGGGCCGGTAATTCACCCCTCCACTTT.

The chain recombines TRBV6-5 with TRBJ2-2; a weak D match, TRBD1 (6 bases). Per the germline V gene, CDR1 is MNHEY and CDR2 is SVGAGI. The CDR3 covers 15 residues. V was shortened by 8 bases and J by 2 bases, with 15 bases between the two germline ends. The DNA of the CDR3 is TGTGCCAGCGCACGGACAGCCACAAACACCGGGGAGCTGTTTTTT. Protein sequence: CASARTATNTGELFF.